The sequence of this TCR beta chain was determined in a study of T-cell reconstitution after alpha-beta-depleted transplantation in children. There are a few counts of this clonotype. Its antigen remains unknown. Study-level points and caveats: Expanded graft clones numbering several hundred reportedly gave rise to alpha-beta T cells about two months after transplant. The authors attributed T-cell counts and diversity one year after transplant mostly to newly produced T cells.

Unique molecular identifiers were used to barcode this TCRbeta library. From the PCR reads, TCRdb called clonotypes with MiXCR, one entry per CDR3 protein. The sample shows about 980,000 distinct CDR3 sequences, under 30% of them seen only once. This CDR3 is built from 13 residues. Trimming took 4 bases from V and 1 from J, leaving 7 bases between them. This rearrangement joins TRBV12-3 or TRBV12-4 to TRBJ1-1, with D unresolved. This sequence was found in a boy younger than two who had a stem cell transplant for SCID, so the T cells may come from the graft donor. The specimen comprised PBMCs, mostly from graft donor cells, sampled 360 days after TCRalphabeta/CD19-depleted stem cell transplant. The CDR3 nucleotides are TGTGCCAGCAGTTACGTGAGGAACACTGAAGCTTTCTTT. Translating it yields CASSYVRNTEAFF.